This TCR beta chain came from a study of blood T cells in healthy people across ages. A note on this clonotype: Its antigen is undetermined.

A J-beta primer mix and a sample-barcoded 5' primer were used in a second PCR of roughly 7 to 12 cycles. Every cDNA was tagged by a template-switch adaptor with 12 random nucleotides. TCRdb used MiXCR to reprocess the 5' RACE reads, holding one entry per CDR3 protein. The sample carries 600,000 to 800,000 distinct CDR3 sequences, about 50% recorded once. The germline V gene encodes CDR1 SGDLS and CDR2 YYNGEE. This CDR3 has 13 amino acids. The V end was cut by 4 bases, the J end by 3 bases, with 10 bases between. Broader study findings: Fewer expanded clones and more diversity marked long-lived versus aged donors. Nothing was known about donor CMV status, and this possibly confounded expanded clonotype changes.

The gene calls are TRBV9 and TRBJ1-2; the D is unclear. The receptor was derived from a woman of 80 years or more in good health. The sequencing input was blood. CDR3: CASSPDGYYGYTF. In DNA form, the CDR3 reads TGTGCCAGCAGCCCCGACGGGTACTATGGCTACACCTTC.